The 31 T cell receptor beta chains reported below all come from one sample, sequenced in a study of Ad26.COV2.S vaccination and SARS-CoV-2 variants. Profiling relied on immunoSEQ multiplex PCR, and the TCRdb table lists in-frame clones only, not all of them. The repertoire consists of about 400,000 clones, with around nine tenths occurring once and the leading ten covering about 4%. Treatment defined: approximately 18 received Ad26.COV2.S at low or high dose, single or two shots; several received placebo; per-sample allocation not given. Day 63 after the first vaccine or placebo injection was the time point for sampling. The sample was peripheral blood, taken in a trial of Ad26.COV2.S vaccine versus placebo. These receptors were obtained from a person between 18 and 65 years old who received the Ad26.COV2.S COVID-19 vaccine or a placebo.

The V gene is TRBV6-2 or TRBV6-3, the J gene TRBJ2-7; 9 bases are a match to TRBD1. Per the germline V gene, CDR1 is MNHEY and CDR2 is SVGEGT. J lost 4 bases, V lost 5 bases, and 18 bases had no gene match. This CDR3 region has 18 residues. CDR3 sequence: CASSLPLATGTGLYEQYF. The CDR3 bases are TGTGCCAGCAGTCTCCCTCTCGCTACCGGGACAGGGTTGTACGAGCAGTACTTC.

The DNA for the CDR3 is TGTGCCAGCAGCGTAGAGGCGGTAGCCAACTATGGCTACACCTTC. Its translation: CASSVEAVANYGYTF. The chain joins TRBV9 to TRBJ1-2; no reliable D call. Germline V gene data show CDR1 as SGDLS and CDR2 as YYNGEE. The CDR3 extends over 15 amino acids. Trimming took off 0 bases at V and 2 bases at J, with 11 bases between the two ends.

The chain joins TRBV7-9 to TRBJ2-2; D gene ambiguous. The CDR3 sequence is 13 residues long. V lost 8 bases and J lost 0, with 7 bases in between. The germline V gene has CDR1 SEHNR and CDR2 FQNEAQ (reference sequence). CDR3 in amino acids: CASPAANTGELFF. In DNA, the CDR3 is TGTGCCAGCCCCGCCGCGAACACCGGGGAGCTGTTTTTT.

CDR3: CASSSLGGYEQYF. The CDR3 region has the DNA TGTGCCAGCAGCTCCCTCGGCGGATACGAGCAGTACTTC. This rearrangement joins TRBV7-3 to TRBJ2-7, with D uncertain. CDR1 SGHTA and CDR2 FQGTGA come from the germline V gene. The V and J ends lost 4 bases and 4 bases respectively, with 11 bases between them. The CDR3 loop spans 13 amino acids.

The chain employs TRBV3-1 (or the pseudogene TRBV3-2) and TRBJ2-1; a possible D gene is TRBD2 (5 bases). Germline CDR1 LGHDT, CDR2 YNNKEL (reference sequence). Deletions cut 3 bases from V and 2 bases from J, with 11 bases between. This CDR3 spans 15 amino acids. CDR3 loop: CASSQSGSPYNEQFF. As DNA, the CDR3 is TGTGCCAGCAGCCAGAGCGGTTCTCCCTACAATGAGCAGTTCTTC.

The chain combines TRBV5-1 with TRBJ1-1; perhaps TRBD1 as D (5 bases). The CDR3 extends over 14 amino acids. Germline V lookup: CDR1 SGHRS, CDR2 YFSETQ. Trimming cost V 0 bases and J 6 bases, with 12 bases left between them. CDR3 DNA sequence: TGCGCCAGCAGCTTGGGGGGCGCAGGCCCTGAAGCTTTCTTT. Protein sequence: CASSLGGAGPEAFF.

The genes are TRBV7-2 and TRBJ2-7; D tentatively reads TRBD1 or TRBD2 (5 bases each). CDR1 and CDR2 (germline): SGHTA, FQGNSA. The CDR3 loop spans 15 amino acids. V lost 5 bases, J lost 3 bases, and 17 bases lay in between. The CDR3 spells CASSPQGTALYEQYF. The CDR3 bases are TGTGCCAGCAGCCCACAAGGGACCGCCCTCTACGAGCAGTACTTC.

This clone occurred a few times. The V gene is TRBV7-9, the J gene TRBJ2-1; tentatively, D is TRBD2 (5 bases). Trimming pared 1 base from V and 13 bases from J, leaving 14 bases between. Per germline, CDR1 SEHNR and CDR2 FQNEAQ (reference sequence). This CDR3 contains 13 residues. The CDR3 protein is CASSLEATTIQFF. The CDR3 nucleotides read TGTGCCAGCAGCTTAGAAGCAACGACTATCCAGTTCTTC.

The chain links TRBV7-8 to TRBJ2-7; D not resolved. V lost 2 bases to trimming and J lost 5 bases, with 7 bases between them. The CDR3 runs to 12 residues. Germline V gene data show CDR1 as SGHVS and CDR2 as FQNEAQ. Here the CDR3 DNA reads TGTGCCAGCAGCTTAAATGTGGACGAGCAGTACTTC. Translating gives CASSLNVDEQYF.

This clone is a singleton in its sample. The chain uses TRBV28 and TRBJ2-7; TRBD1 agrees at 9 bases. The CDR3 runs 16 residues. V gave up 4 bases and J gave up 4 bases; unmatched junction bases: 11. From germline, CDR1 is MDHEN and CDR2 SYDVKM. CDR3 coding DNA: TGTGCCAGCAGTTCTACTTTAGACAGGGGGTGGTACGAGCAGTACTTC. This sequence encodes CASSSTLDRGWYEQYF.

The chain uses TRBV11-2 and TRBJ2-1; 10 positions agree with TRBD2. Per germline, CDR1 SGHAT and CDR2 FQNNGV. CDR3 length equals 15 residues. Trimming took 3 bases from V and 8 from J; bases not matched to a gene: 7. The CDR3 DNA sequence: TGTGCCAGCAGCTTGCGAGCGGGGGGGCCGGATGAGCAGTTCTTC. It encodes CASSLRAGGPDEQFF.

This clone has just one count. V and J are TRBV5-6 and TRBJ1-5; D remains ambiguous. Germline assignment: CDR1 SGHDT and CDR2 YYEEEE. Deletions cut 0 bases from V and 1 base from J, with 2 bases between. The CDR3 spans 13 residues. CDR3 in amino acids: CASSLGSNQPQHF. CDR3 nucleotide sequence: TGTGCCAGCAGCTTGGGGAGCAATCAGCCCCAGCATTTT.

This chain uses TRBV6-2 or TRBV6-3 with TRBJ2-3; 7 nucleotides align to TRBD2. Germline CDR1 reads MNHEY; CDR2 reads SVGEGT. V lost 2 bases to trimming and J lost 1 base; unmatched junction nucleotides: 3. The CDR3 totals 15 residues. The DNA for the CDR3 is TGTGCCAGCAGTTACGGGGAGGGTCGCACAGATACGCAGTATTTT. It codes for CASSYGEGRTDTQYF.

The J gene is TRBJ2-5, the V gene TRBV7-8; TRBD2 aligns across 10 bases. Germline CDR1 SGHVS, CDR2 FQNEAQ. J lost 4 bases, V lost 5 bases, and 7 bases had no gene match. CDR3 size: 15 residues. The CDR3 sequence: CASSPLPSGGETQYF. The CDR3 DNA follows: TGTGCCAGCAGCCCTCTCCCTAGCGGGGGAGAGACCCAGTACTTC.

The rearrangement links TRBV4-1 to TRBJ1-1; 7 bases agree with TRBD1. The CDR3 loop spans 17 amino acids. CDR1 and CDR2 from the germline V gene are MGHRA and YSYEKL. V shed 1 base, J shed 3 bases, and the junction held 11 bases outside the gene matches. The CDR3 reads CASSQVGQGVRDTEAFF. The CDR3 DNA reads TGCGCCAGCAGCCAAGTGGGGCAGGGGGTTAGGGACACTGAAGCTTTCTTT.

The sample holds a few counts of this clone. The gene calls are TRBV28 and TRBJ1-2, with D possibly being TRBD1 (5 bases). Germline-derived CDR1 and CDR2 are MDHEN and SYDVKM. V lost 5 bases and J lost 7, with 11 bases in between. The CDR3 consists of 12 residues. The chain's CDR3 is CASSRMGGGYTF. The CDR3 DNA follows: TGTGCCAGCAGTCGCATGGGGGGTGGCTACACCTTC.

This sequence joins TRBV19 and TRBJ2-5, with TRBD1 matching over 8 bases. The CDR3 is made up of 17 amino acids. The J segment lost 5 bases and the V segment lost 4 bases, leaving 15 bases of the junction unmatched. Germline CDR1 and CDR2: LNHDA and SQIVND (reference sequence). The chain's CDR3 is CASSTRTGRRGGETQYF. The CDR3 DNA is TGTGCCAGTAGTACTCGGACAGGGAGGCGGGGCGGGGAGACCCAGTACTTC.

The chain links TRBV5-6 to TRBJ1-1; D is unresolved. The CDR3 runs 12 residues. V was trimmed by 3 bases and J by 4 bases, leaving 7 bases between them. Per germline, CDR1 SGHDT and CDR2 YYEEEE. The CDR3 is CASSWKGTEAFF. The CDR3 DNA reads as TGTGCCAGCAGCTGGAAGGGCACTGAAGCTTTCTTT.

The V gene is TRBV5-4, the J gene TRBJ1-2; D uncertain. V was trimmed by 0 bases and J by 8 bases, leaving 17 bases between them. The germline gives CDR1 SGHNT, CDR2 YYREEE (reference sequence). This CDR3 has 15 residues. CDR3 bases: TGTGCCAGCAGCTTGGCCGTGGTGCCTACGGGGGGCTACACCTTC. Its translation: CASSLAVVPTGGYTF.

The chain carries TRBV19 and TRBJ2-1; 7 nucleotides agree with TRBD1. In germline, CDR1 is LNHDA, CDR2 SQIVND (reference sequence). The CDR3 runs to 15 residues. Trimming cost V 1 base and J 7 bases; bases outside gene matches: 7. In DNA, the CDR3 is TGTGCCAGTAGTATAGGGACAGGCACTAGGAATGAGCAGTTCTTC. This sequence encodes CASSIGTGTRNEQFF.

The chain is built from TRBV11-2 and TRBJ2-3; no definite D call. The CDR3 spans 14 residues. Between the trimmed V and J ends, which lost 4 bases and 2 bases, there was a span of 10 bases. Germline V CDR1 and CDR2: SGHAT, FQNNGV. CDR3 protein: CASSYRLSTDTQYF. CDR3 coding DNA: TGTGCCAGCAGCTACCGACTCTCCACAGATACGCAGTATTTT.

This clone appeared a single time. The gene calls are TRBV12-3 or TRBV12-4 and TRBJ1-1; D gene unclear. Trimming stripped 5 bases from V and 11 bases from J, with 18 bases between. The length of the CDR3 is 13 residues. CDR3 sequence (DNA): TGTGCCAGCAGTAATACGCCTGATAACCTGGCTTTCTTT. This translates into CASSNTPDNLAFF.

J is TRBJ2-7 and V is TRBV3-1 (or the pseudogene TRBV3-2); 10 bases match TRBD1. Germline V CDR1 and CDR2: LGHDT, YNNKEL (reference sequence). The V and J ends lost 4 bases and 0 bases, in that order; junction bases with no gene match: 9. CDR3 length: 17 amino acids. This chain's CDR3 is CASSRLPGQGFSYEQYF. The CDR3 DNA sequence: TGTGCCAGCAGCCGCCTCCCGGGACAGGGGTTCTCCTACGAGCAGTACTTC.

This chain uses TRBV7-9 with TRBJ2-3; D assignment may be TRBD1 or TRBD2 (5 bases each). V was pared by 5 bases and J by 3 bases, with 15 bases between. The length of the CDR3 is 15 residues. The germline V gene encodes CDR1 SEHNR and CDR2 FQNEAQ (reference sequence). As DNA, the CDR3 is TGTGCCAGCAGCCCCTTTGACAGACTAACAGATACGCAGTATTTT. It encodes CASSPFDRLTDTQYF.

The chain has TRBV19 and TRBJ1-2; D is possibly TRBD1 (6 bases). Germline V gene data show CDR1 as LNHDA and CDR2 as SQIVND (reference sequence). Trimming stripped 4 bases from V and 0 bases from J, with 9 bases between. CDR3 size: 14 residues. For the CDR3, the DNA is TGTGCCAGTAGTAAAAGGACAGCTAACTATGGCTACACCTTC. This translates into CASSKRTANYGYTF. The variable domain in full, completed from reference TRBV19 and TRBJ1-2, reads DGGITQSPKYLFRKEGQNVTLSCEQNLNHDAMYWYRQDPGQGLRLIYYSQIVNDFQKGDIAEGYSVSREKKESFPLTVTSAQKNPTAFYLCASSKRTANYGYTFGSGTRLTVV.

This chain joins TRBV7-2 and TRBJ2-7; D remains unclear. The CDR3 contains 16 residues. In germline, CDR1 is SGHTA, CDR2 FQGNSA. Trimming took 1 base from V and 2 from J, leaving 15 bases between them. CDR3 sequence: CASSLDGRASTYEQYF. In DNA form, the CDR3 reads TGTGCCAGCAGCTTAGACGGAAGGGCGTCCACCTACGAGCAGTACTTC.

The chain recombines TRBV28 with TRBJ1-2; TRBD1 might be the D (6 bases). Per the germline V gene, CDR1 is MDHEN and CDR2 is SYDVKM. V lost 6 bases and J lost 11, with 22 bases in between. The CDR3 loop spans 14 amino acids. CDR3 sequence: CASSTGLARKGYTF. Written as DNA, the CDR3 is TGTGCCAGCAGCACAGGGCTCGCGCGAAAGGGTTACACCTTC.

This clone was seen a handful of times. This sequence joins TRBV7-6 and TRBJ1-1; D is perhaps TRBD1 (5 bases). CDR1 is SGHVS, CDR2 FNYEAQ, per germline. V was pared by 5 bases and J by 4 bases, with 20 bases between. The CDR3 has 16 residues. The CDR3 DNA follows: TGTGCCAGCAGCCCCCGAAGCGCAGGGAGCGTCACTGAAGCTTTCTTT. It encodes CASSPRSAGSVTEAFF.

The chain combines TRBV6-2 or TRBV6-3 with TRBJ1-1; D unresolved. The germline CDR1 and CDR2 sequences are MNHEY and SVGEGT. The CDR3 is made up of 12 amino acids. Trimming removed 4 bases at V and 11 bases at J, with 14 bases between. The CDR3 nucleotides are TGTGCCAGCAGTTTCCAATCCTGGCGTGCTTTCTTT. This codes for CASSFQSWRAFF.

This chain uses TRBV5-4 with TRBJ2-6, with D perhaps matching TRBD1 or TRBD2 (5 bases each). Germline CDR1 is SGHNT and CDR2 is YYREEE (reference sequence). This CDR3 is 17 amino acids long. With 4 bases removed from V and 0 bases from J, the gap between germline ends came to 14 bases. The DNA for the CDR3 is TGTGCCAGCAGCGCGCCCCGGGGCTTCTCTGGGGCCAACGTCCTGACTTTC. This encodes CASSAPRGFSGANVLTF. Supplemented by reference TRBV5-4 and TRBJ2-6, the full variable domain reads ETGVTQSPTHLIKTRGQQVTLRCSSQSGHNTVSWYQQALGQGPQFIFQYYREEENGRGNFPPRFSGLQFPNYSSELNVNALELDDSALYLCASSAPRGFSGANVLTFGAGSRLTVL.

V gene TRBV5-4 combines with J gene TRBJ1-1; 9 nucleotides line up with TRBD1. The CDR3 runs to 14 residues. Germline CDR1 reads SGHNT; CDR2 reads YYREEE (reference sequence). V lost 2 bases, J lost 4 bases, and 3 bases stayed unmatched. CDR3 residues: CASSFRTGVTEAFF. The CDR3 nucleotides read TGTGCCAGCAGCTTCCGGACAGGGGTCACTGAAGCTTTCTTT. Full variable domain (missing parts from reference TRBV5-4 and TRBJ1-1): ETGVTQSPTHLIKTRGQQVTLRCSSQSGHNTVSWYQQALGQGPQFIFQYYREEENGRGNFPPRFSGLQFPNYSSELNVNALELDDSALYLCASSFRTGVTEAFFGQGTRLTVV.